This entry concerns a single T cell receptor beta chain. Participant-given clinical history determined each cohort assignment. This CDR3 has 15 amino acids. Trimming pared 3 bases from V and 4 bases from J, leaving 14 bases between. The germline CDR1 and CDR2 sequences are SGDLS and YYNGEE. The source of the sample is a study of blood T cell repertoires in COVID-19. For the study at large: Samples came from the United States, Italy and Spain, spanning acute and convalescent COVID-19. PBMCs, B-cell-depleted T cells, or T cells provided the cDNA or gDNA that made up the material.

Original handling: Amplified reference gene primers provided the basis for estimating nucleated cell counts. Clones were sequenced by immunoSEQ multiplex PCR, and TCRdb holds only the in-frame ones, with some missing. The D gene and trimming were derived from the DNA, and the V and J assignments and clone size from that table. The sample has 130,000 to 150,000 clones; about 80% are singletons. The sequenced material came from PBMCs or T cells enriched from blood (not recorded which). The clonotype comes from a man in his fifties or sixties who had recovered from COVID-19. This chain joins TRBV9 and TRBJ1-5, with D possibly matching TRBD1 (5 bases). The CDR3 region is CASSETEGLNQPQHF. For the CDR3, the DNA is TGTGCCAGCAGCGAAACGGAGGGACTGAATCAGCCCCAGCATTTT.